This entry lists 9 T cell receptor beta chains sequenced from one sample in a study of response to subunit inactivated influenza vaccine. Each CDR3 protein is one row after TCRdb ran MiXCR on the RT-PCR reads. Among about 570,000 distinct CDR3 sequences listed, 10% to 12% were seen once. The sample also formed part of further work on T cells expressing NK-cell markers. That source reports: Researchers built TCR beta cDNA using 5'RACE template switching with UMIs.

The sample consisted of PBMCs from blood, taken on the day of vaccination. The origin of the receptors is a man aged 50 or older who received an inactivated influenza vaccine.

This clonotype has just a few counts. J is TRBJ2-5 and V is TRBV11-2, with a possible D match to TRBD1 (5 bases). Per the germline V gene, CDR1 is SGHAT and CDR2 is FQNNGV. The CDR3 runs 12 residues. V dropped 4 bases and J dropped 7 bases, with 10 bases sitting between them. This CDR3 is CASSWGSGTQYF. The CDR3 DNA reads TGTGCCAGCAGCTGGGGCTCTGGGACCCAGTACTTC. Based on the CDR3 plus reference TRBV11-2 and TRBJ2-5, the full variable domain is EAGVAQSPRYKIIEKRQSVAFWCNPISGHATLYWYQQILGQGPKLLIQFQNNGVVDDSQLPKDRFSAERLKGVDSTLKIQPAKLEDSAVYLCASSWGSGTQYFGPGTRLLVL.

V and J are TRBV7-2 and TRBJ1-2; D is unclear. CDR1 and CDR2 (germline): SGHTA, FQGNSA. Trimming left V 1 base short and J 4 bases short, with 13 bases between. The CDR3 sequence is 15 residues long. CDR3 sequence (DNA): TGTGCCAGCAGCTTAGGTTTACCGGGGAGCTATGGCTACACCTTC. It specifies CASSLGLPGSYGYTF.

V usage is TRBV4-2 and J usage is TRBJ2-1; the match to TRBD1 covers 8 bases. CDR1 LGHNA and CDR2 YNFKEQ come from the germline V gene. CDR3 length: 16 amino acids. The V gene end was trimmed by 1 base and the J gene end by 6 bases; junction bases not matched to a gene: 8. CDR3 DNA sequence: TGTGCCAGCAGCCAAGCGGACAGGGTGGTTTTCAATGAGCAGTTCTTC. It encodes CASSQADRVVFNEQFF.

The CDR3 sequence is CASSGLSGGADTQYF. DNA for the CDR3: TGTGCCAGCAGTGGCCTTAGCGGGGGTGCAGATACGCAGTATTTT. The rearrangement joins TRBV2 to TRBJ2-3; TRBD2 aligns across 9 bases. This CDR3 has 15 amino acids. Germline V gene data show CDR1 as SNHLY and CDR2 as FYNNEI. The V and J ends lost 4 bases and 4 bases, in that order; junction bases with no gene match: 6.

This clonotype occurred many times. The rearrangement joins TRBV7-8 to TRBJ2-1; 7 positions match TRBD2. The V segment lost 0 bases and the J segment 1 base; nucleotides outside the gene matches: 6. Germline V gives CDR1 SGHVS, CDR2 FQNEAQ. The CDR3 runs 17 residues. Here the CDR3 reads CASSLASRTRSYNEQFF. CDR3 bases: TGTGCCAGCAGCTTAGCGTCACGGACTAGATCCTACAATGAGCAGTTCTTC. The complete variable domain, with remaining parts taken from reference TRBV7-8 and TRBJ2-1, reads GAGVSQSPRYKVAKRGQDVALRCDPISGHVSLFWYQQALGQGPEFLTYFQNEAQLDKSGLPSDRFFAERPEGSVSTLKIQRTQQEDSAVYLCASSLASRTRSYNEQFFGPGTRLTVL.

The chain is built from TRBV12-3 or TRBV12-4 and TRBJ2-3, with 8 bases matching TRBD1. The V segment lost 10 bases and the J segment 2 bases; nucleotides outside the gene matches: 11. The CDR3 covers 15 residues. The DNA for the CDR3 is TGTGCCACTGCAAAAGGGGGACAGGCCACAGATACGCAGTATTTT. Its translation: CATAKGGQATDTQYF.

This clonotype appeared a few times. CDR3 sequence (DNA): TGTGCCAGCAGTCCTCTTCCGACATTCACCTACAATGAGCAGTTCTTC. Translated: CASSPLPTFTYNEQFF. The chain uses TRBV12-3 or TRBV12-4 and TRBJ2-1, with unresolved D. This CDR3 spans 16 amino acids. V was cut by 5 bases and J by 2 bases, with 16 bases left in between.

This clonotype was detected many times. The CDR3 loop is CSARRPQGGGTEAFF. CDR3 nucleotides: TGCAGTGCTAGACGACCCCAGGGTGGAGGCACTGAAGCTTTCTTT. The chain joins TRBV20-1 to TRBJ1-1, with TRBD1 as a possible D gene (5 bases). The CDR3 length is 15 residues. V was clipped by 2 bases and J by 4 bases, with 17 bases between them. Germline V gives CDR1 DFQATT, CDR2 SNEGSKA (reference sequence).

This clonotype occurred many times. The gene calls are TRBV12-3 or TRBV12-4 and TRBJ1-6; maybe TRBD1 (5 bases). This CDR3 has 15 amino acids. With 6 bases removed from V and 9 bases from J, the gap between germline ends came to 18 bases. CDR3 in amino acids: CASRPPGGFRSPLHF. The CDR3 DNA is TGTGCCAGCAGGCCCCCCGGGGGATTTCGTTCACCCCTCCACTTT.